The clone carrying this T cell receptor beta chain was observed at least ten times. Its antigen is as yet unknown. The entry originates in a study of response to subunit inactivated influenza vaccine. V shed 5 bases, J shed 9 bases, and the junction held 11 bases outside the gene matches. CDR3 size: 14 residues. Germline-derived CDR1 and CDR2 are SGHRS and YFSETQ. Study conclusions and caveats: Few additional T cells are recruited per seasonal influenza vaccination, authors suggested.

TCRdb reprocessed the RT-PCR reads via MiXCR and lists one record per CDR3 protein. The table records about 650,000 distinct CDR3 sequences, around 16% of them present only once. The rearrangement links TRBV5-1 to TRBJ2-1; 7 nucleotides match TRBD2. This TCR was recovered from a man aged 50-60 years who received an inactivated influenza vaccine. The material was PBMCs from blood, obtained roughly 13 days after vaccination. The CDR3 reads CASSSGPGGLEQFF. Here the CDR3 DNA reads TGCGCCAGCAGTTCCGGGCCGGGGGGTCTTGAGCAGTTCTTC.